A few counts support the clone carrying this T cell receptor (beta chain). No antigen is known for it. This sample is drawn from a study of beta chain features in type 1 diabetes. With V trimmed by 6 bases and J by 0 bases, 8 bases remained unmatched. Per germline, CDR1 MNHEY and CDR2 SMNVEV (reference sequence). There are 16 residues in the CDR3. Every isolated RNA sample was fully reverse transcribed, so sequencing captured expressed TCRB transcripts. Sequenced by immunoSEQ multiplex PCR; TCRdb stores in-frame clones only, minus some. The data contain 130,000 to 150,000 clones, 6.5% to 8.5% of them seen just once; the ten biggest clones take up about 1.4%. Study-wide findings and caveats: A definitive answer on HLA type influencing TCRB rearrangement was not reached here.

J is TRBJ2-1 and V is TRBV27; TRBD2 aligns across 7 bases. The specimen sequenced was central memory CD4+ T cells from blood. The receptor was isolated from a woman in her 30s in good health. DNA of the CDR3: TGTGCCAGCAGGCGCGGGAGAGGGAGCTCCTACAATGAGCAGTTCTTC. It codes for CASRRGRGSSYNEQFF.